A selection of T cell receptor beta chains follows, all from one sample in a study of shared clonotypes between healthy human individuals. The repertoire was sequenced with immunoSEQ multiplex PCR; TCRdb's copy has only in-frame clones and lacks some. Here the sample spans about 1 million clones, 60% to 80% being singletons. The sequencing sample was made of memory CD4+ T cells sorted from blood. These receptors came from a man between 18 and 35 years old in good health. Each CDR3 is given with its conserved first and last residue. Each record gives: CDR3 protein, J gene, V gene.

CASSPHSSTSYNEQFF	TRBJ2-1	TRBV28
CASSLTGANTEAFF	TRBJ1-1	TRBV5-4
CASSPRGTGQETQYF	TRBJ2-5	TRBV18
CASRASGPADTQYF	TRBJ2-3	TRBV2
CASSWDSYNSPLHF	TRBJ1-6	TRBV7-9
CASHPMGEGPRNTEAFF	TRBJ1-1	TRBV19
CASSLHRDLNSPLHF	TRBJ1-6	TRBV2
CASSADSYSPLHF	TRBJ1-6	TRBV2
CASSFQGANSPLHF	TRBJ1-6	TRBV7-2
CASSEKDKIEKLFF	TRBJ1-4	TRBV2
CASSSDVGGLNEQYF	TRBJ2-7	TRBV11-1
CASSVRLAGGRARVNEQFF	TRBJ2-1	TRBV6-1
CASSYKDGAYEQYF	TRBJ2-7	TRBV6-5
CASSRSGTGNYEQYF	TRBJ2-7	TRBV27
CASSLGLTSGKTNNEQFF	TRBJ2-1	TRBV7-9
CASSLAGGGGTEAFF	TRBJ1-1	TRBV5-4
CASSPGLNTGELFF	TRBJ2-2	TRBV11-3
CASSQDPPGRGGELFF	TRBJ2-2	TRBV5-1
CASSLPGQGAPGGRETQYF	TRBJ2-5	TRBV11-2
CASRTDGRTGELFF	TRBJ2-2	TRBV19
CASSYPGLNTQYF	TRBJ2-3	TRBV6-5
CASSSLRGISETQYF	TRBJ2-5	TRBV11-2
CASSPGTATNYGYTF	TRBJ1-2	TRBV5-1
CASSHPGAGNGYTF	TRBJ1-2	TRBV4-1
CASRYGTGLTDTQYF	TRBJ2-3	TRBV6-6
CSVSRDSQFYNEQFF	TRBJ2-1	TRBV29-1
CASSPSQGVNQPQHF	TRBJ1-5	TRBV18
CASSFTSLNTGELFF	TRBJ2-2	TRBV7-2
CASMVTGGRETQYF	TRBJ2-5	TRBV2
CATRRRARDTQYF	TRBJ2-3	TRBV19
CASRWDTNTGELFF	TRBJ2-2	TRBV5-1
CASSVRGINTGELFF	TRBJ2-2	TRBV9
CASSFGTGVYNEQFF	TRBJ2-1	TRBV5-1
CASSERSGDTEAFF	TRBJ1-1	TRBV10-1
CASFTSGTEAFF	TRBJ1-1	TRBV18
CASSPDPTYEQYF	TRBJ2-7	TRBV7-2
CASSAPGSGGQETQYF	TRBJ2-5	TRBV28
CASSISQGPNSPLHF	TRBJ1-6	TRBV7-2
CASSPGRTGELFF	TRBJ2-2	TRBV6-1
CASSAGLAGAEQYF	TRBJ2-7	TRBV9
CASMRGRMDQPQHF	TRBJ1-5	TRBV4-2